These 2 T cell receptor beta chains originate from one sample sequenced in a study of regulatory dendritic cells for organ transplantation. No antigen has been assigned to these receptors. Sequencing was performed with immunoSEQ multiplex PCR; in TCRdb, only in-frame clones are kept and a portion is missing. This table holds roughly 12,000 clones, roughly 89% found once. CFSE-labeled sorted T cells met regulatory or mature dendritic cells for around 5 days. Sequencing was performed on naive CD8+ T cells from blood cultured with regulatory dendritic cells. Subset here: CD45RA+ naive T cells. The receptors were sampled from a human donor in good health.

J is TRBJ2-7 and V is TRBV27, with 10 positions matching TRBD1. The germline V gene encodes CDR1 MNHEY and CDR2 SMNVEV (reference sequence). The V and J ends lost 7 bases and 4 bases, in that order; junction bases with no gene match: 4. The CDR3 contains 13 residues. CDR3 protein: CASNRQGAYEQYF. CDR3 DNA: TGTGCCAGCAACAGACAGGGGGCTTACGAGCAGTACTTC.

The CDR3 DNA reads as TGTGCCAGCGATCGCAGGGGGAATGAGCAGTTCTTC. This gives the protein CASDRRGNEQFF. The chain joins TRBV14 to TRBJ2-1, with TRBD1 identical over 7 bases. The CDR3 covers 12 residues. Trimming at V came to 8 bases and at J to 7 bases, leaving 5 bases not matched to a gene. Germline V gene lookup returns CDR1 SGHDN and CDR2 FVKESK.